A selection of T cell receptor beta chains follows, all from one sample in a study of blood T cell repertoires in COVID-19. Assay used: immunoSEQ multiplex PCR; TCRdb lists only in-frame clones, some missing. The sample includes some 270,000 clones, around 82% seen only once; the top ten take 15% to 18%. Sequenced input: peripheral blood. The receptor source for this set is a person aged 70 to 85 with COVID-19, enrolled during active disease. CDR3s include the opening cysteine and the closing phenylalanine or tryptophan.

V gene	CDR3 length	J gene	CDR3 protein
TRBV19	14	TRBJ2-7	CASSSQPGLYEQYF
TRBV4-3	14	TRBJ2-2	CASSRRLQTGELFF
TRBV19	13	TRBJ2-7	CASSMTRSYEQYF
TRBV9	14	TRBJ1-2	CASRDDRGVGGYTF
TRBV6-2/TRBV6-3	11	TRBJ2-7	CASSSTYEQYF
TRBV7-2	18	TRBJ2-7	CASSFTLSLGGALYEQYF
TRBV28	15	TRBJ1-6	CASSGGSSYNSPLHF
TRBV9	13	TRBJ1-1	CASSAHRNTEAFF
TRBV29-1	13	TRBJ2-2	CSIDTANTGELFF
TRBV2	13	TRBJ1-2	CASRGQPSGGYTF
TRBV18	15	TRBJ1-1	CASSPRGAGDTEAFF
TRBV2	17	TRBJ1-5	CASSHYQGQGANQPQHF
TRBV5-1	15	TRBJ2-7	CASSLGRGGLEEQYF
TRBV5-8	18	TRBJ1-6	CASSLLSGSWGDNSPLHF
TRBV4-2	15	TRBJ2-7	CASSQELDSSYEQYF
TRBV5-1	13	TRBJ1-4	CASKGQTNEKLFF
TRBV11-3	13	TRBJ1-1	CATPGQGDTEAFF
TRBV19	15	TRBJ1-2	CASSQDRGANYGYTF
TRBV19	14	TRBJ2-1	CASSPGQGGNEQFF
TRBV5-1	15	TRBJ2-3	CASSLSGSSSDTQYF
TRBV12-3/TRBV12-4	13	TRBJ1-3	CASSSAAGNTIYF
TRBV12-3/TRBV12-4	13	TRBJ2-7	CASSLVAGSEQYF
TRBV28	14	TRBJ1-5	CASSRDSSNQPQHF
TRBV10-3	13	TRBJ2-7	CAIRSTENSTQYF
TRBV3-1/TRBV3-2	16	TRBJ2-7	CASSQVHRAPSYEQYF
TRBV4-3	13	TRBJ2-1	CASSHESYNEQFF
TRBV27	16	TRBJ1-2	CASSNGQPNTVYGYTF
TRBV30	17	TRBJ1-2	CAWSKGTGVPGLYGYTF
TRBV28	16	TRBJ2-7	CASSFSGRPGRTEQYF
TRBV11-2	11	TRBJ2-7	CASSLYGAVYF
TRBV15	12	TRBJ1-5	CATSRDPGSQHF
TRBV11-2	17	TRBJ2-7	CASSHRLAGGVSYEQYF
TRBV9	16	TRBJ1-2	CASSAGQGQAPHGYTF
TRBV29-1	14	TRBJ2-3	CSVGEAYSTDTQYF
TRBV13	15	TRBJ1-1	CASSLEGDRGTEAFF
TRBV28	15	TRBJ1-6	CATLWESSYNSPLHF
TRBV6-1	15	TRBJ1-1	CASSELGRGDTEAFF
TRBV30	14	TRBJ2-3	CAWESSGTGNTQYF
TRBV18	15	TRBJ2-1	CASSPGRVTGDEQFF
TRBV20-1	11	TRBJ1-1	CSAPRIAEAFF
TRBV18	15	TRBJ1-2	CASSPFLGQNYGYTF
TRBV19	15	TRBJ2-1	CASSIILSSYNEQFF
TRBV5-8	13	TRBJ2-7	CASTTGVGGEQYF
TRBV7-2	14	TRBJ1-6	CASSSPSYGSPLHF
TRBV7-2	14	TRBJ1-5	CASSPGGGNQPQHF
TRBV4-3	14	TRBJ2-2	CASSLAQGAGELFF
TRBV10-3	15	TRBJ2-6	CAISDVWAGANVLTF
TRBV6-1	16	TRBJ1-5	CASSALSGTGNQPQHF
TRBV7-2	16	TRBJ2-7	CASSLDLWAGAYEQYF
TRBV3-1/TRBV3-2	15	TRBJ1-6	CASRISDRANSPLHF
TRBV5-1	13	TRBJ1-1	CASSPGGRTEAFF
TRBV28	13	TRBJ1-6	CASNGRASSPLHF
TRBV19	15	TRBJ2-7	CASSIAGNVYGEQYF